Presented here are 4 T cell receptor beta chains from one specimen sequenced in a study of blood T cells in healthy people across ages (dated by TCRdb to 2013 to 2016). Preparation of the library involved 5' RACE. The sequencer listed for this sample is Illumina HiSeq 2500. A second 7 to 11 cycle PCR used a sample-barcoded 5' primer and a J-beta primer mix. TCRdb handled the public reads itself, with Q25 trimming in fastp and clone calling in MiXCR, and kept productive beta chains. Each CDR3 protein gets just one entry, which takes the most common genes and DNA from the rows behind it. The sample records 600,000 to 800,000 distinct CDR3 sequences, around 52% of which are singletons. Less than 15% of the sample is in the top ten clones. Sequencing used blood. These TCRs come from an elderly woman in good health.

The table lists this clonotype with a few counts. V usage is TRBV11-3 and J usage is TRBJ2-3; possibly TRBD1 for D (5 bases). The CDR3 has 13 amino acids. Between the trimmed V and J ends, which lost 4 bases and 8 bases, there was a span of 13 bases. The germline CDR1 and CDR2 sequences are SGHNT and YENEEA. The CDR3 DNA reads TGTGCCAGCAGCTCGGAAGGGGTGGGTACGCAGTATTTT. This gives the protein CASSSEGVGTQYF. The whole variable domain, filled in from reference TRBV11-3 and TRBJ2-3, reads EAGVVQSPRYKIIEKKQPVAFWCNPISGHNTLYWYLQNLGQGPELLIRYENEEAVDDSQLPKDRFSAERLKGVDSTLKIQPAELGDSAVYLCASSSEGVGTQYFGPGTRLTVL.

On this clonotype: Possible read error: a much larger clone is one base away. This rearrangement joins TRBV10-3 to TRBJ2-1, with D possibly matching TRBD2 (5 bases). The ends were cut back, 10 bases at V and 7 bases at J, with 11 bases in the middle. CDR3 size: 11 residues. CDR1 is ENHRY, CDR2 SYGVKD, per germline. The CDR3 loop reads CASHRGNEQFF. The CDR3 bases are TGTGCCAGCCACCGCGGGAATGAGCAGTTCTTC.

A few counts support this clonotype. The rearrangement joins TRBV6-5 to TRBJ2-1, with 8 positions matching TRBD2. The CDR3 totals 15 residues. V gave up 4 bases and J gave up 4 bases; unmatched junction bases: 6. The germline V gene has CDR1 MNHEY and CDR2 SVGAGI. CDR3 sequence: CASSSGGALYNEQFF. In nucleotides, the CDR3 is TGTGCCAGCAGTTCGGGGGGGGCCCTTTACAATGAGCAGTTCTTC.

V is TRBV21-1 and J is TRBJ1-6. TRBV21-1 is a recognized pseudogene. The CDR3 covers 15 residues. The CDR3 sequence: CASRAGPLVNSPLHF. The CDR3 DNA sequence: TGTGCCAGCAGAGCCGGGCCCTTAGTCAATTCACCCCTCCACTTT.